A selection of T cell receptor beta chains follows, all from one sample in a study of human T cells and chemical hapten exposure. Each CDR3 protein gets one entry after TCRdb re-called the RACE reads with MiXCR. The sample carries about 84,000 distinct CDR3 sequences, about 10% recorded once. The sequenced sample was whole blood, obtained in connection with sensitization to the hapten diphenylcyclopropenone (DPC). The receptors here all came from a woman aged 45-60 years with alopecia areata. Some clones in this sample may be carry-over from other donors' samples. The CDR3 runs from the conserved cysteine through the conserved F or W. D genes are given only for firm matches. A clone size is listed for some rows: how often the clone was seen (once, few, many), or a class if it is expanded.

-,TRBD1,TRBJ1-5,TRBV20-1,CSAQQGIGNQPQHF,TGCAGTGCACAACAGGGGATCGGCAATCAGCCCCAGCATTTT
few,TRBD2,TRBJ2-3,TRBV20-1,CSARGTSGLGTQYF,TGCAGTGCTAGGGGGACTAGCGGGCTAGGAACGCAGTATTTT
few,-,TRBJ2-1,TRBV12-3/TRBV12-4,CASSFLGAFNNEQFF,TGTGCCAGCAGTTTCCTCGGTGCGTTCAACAATGAGCAGTTCTTC
-,TRBD1,TRBJ1-2,TRBV28,CASSSDRGTYGYTF,TGTGCCAGCAGTTCGGACAGGGGCACCTATGGCTACACCTTC
-,-,TRBJ1-1,TRBV4-1,CASSHAGVGVGNTEAFF,TGCGCCAGCAGCCACGCCGGTGTTGGGGTGGGGAACACTGAAGCTTTCTTT
few,-,TRBJ1-4,TRBV20-1,CSAPWTDATNEKLFF,TGCAGTGCTCCTTGGACGGATGCAACTAATGAAAAACTGTTTTTT
-,TRBD2,TRBJ2-7,TRBV30,CAWSGLAGGEQYF,TGTGCCTGGAGTGGGCTAGCGGGAGGAGAGCAGTACTTC
many,-,TRBJ2-2,TRBV7-9,CASSPGGELFF,TGTGCCAGCAGCCCCGGGGGGGAGCTGTTTTTT
few,TRBD1,TRBJ2-7,TRBV29-1,CSVDTGTGPYEQYF,TGCAGCGTGGATACCGGGACAGGTCCCTACGAGCAGTACTTC
few,TRBD2,TRBJ2-3,TRBV12-3/TRBV12-4,CASSFVASGRAQDTQYF,TGTGCCAGCAGTTTTGTGGCTAGCGGGAGGGCCCAAGATACGCAGTATTTT
many,-,TRBJ1-5,TRBV12-5,CASGPTRPGGQPQHF,TGTGCTAGTGGTCCGACGCGTCCTGGAGGGCAGCCCCAGCATTTT
-,TRBD1,TRBJ2-2,TRBV11-2,CASSSQGTANTGELFF,TGTGCCAGCAGCTCACAGGGGACCGCGAACACCGGGGAGCTGTTTTTT
few,-,TRBJ2-7,TRBV2,CASSAPSDTYEQYF,TGTGCCAGCAGTGCCCCCAGCGATACCTACGAGCAGTACTTC
-,-,TRBJ1-1,TRBV12-5,CASGLAKGKGETEAFF,TGTGCTAGTGGTTTGGCCAAGGGCAAAGGTGAAACTGAAGCTTTCTTT
many,-,TRBJ2-3,TRBV6-5,CASSRSGGGEADTQYF,TGTGCCAGCAGCCGGAGTGGTGGCGGTGAGGCAGATACGCAGTATTTT
-,-,TRBJ1-5,TRBV20-1,CSASLGYQPQHF,TGCAGTGCTAGCCTGGGATATCAGCCCCAGCATTTT
few,-,TRBJ2-7,TRBV7-9,CASSLLEFYPEGYEQYF,TGTGCCAGCAGCTTACTTGAGTTTTATCCGGAAGGCTACGAGCAGTACTTC
-,-,TRBJ1-1,TRBV6-5,CASRQRPNTEAFF,TGTGCCAGCAGGCAGCGGCCCAACACTGAAGCTTTCTTT
many,-,TRBJ1-2,TRBV12-3/TRBV12-4,CASRRLGLNPWVYGYTF,TGTGCCAGCAGGCGATTAGGGCTGAACCCGTGGGTCTATGGCTACACCTTC
many,-,TRBJ2-1,TRBV9,CASSVLVGETEEQFF,TGTGCCAGCAGCGTACTTGTGGGAGAAACTGAAGAGCAGTTCTTC
many,TRBD1,TRBJ1-2,TRBV7-9,CASGDRLNYGYTF,TGTGCCAGTGGGGACAGGCTTAACTATGGCTACACCTTC
few,-,TRBJ2-1,TRBV21-1,CASSKRDRHSYNEQFF,TGTGCCAGCAGCAAAAGGGACAGGCACTCCTACAATGAGCAGTTCTTC
many,-,TRBJ2-1,TRBV29-1,CSVAKGGANSEQFF,TGCAGCGTTGCTAAGGGGGGGGCCAATAGTGAGCAGTTCTTC
many,-,TRBJ1-1,TRBV29-1,CSVDLTTEAFF,TGCAGCGTCGACCTGACAACTGAAGCTTTCTTT
many,-,TRBJ1-6,TRBV7-2,CASSPRGTTNSPLHF,TGTGCCAGCAGCCCAAGGGGGACAACTAATTCACCCCTCCACTTT
many,-,TRBJ1-2,TRBV7-9,CASSLVRGGANGYTF,TGTGCCAGCAGCTTAGTAAGAGGCGGGGCTAATGGCTACACCTTC
-,-,TRBJ2-3,TRBV9,CASSETGTDTQYF,TGTGCCAGCAGCGAGACAGGCACAGATACGCAGTATTTT
few,-,TRBJ2-3,TRBV29-1,CSVDYSSTDTQYF,TGCAGCGTTGACTACTCTAGCACAGATACGCAGTATTTT
many,TRBD2,TRBJ2-3,TRBV12-3/TRBV12-4,CASTFSGRGRDTQYF,TGTGCCAGCACCTTTAGCGGGAGAGGGAGAGATACGCAGTATTTT
many,TRBD2,TRBJ2-1,TRBV18,CASSPAATSGRRNEQFF,TGTGCCAGCTCACCAGCCGCGACTAGCGGGAGGAGGAATGAGCAGTTCTTC
many,-,TRBJ1-1,TRBV6-5,CASSPSRGLTEAFF,TGTGCCAGCAGCCCCAGTCGGGGTCTAACTGAAGCTTTCTTT
-,-,TRBJ1-4,TRBV29-1,CSVVIRGGEKLFF,TGCAGCGTTGTAATAAGGGGAGGTGAAAAACTGTTTTTT
-,-,TRBJ2-2,TRBV19,CASRNQNTGELFF,TGTGCCAGCCGGAATCAAAACACCGGGGAGCTGTTTTTT
-,TRBD2,TRBJ2-7,TRBV28,CASSLWIAGGAYEQYF,TGTGCCAGCAGTTTATGGATAGCGGGAGGCGCCTACGAGCAGTACTTC
-,-,TRBJ1-1,TRBV28,CASKPRLLNTEAFF,TGTGCCAGCAAACCTAGACTCCTTAACACTGAAGCTTTCTTT
medium-sized,-,TRBJ2-7,TRBV20-1,CSATGRGSSYEQYF,TGCAGTGCAACTGGACGGGGGAGCTCCTACGAGCAGTACTTC
many,-,TRBJ1-4,TRBV20-1,CSARDLREKLFF,TGCAGTGCTAGGGACCTTCGCGAAAAACTGTTTTTT
-,TRBD2,TRBJ2-7,TRBV12-3/TRBV12-4,CASSRTSGSGYHEQYF,TGTGCCAGCAGCCGGACTAGCGGGAGTGGGTACCACGAGCAGTACTTC
few,-,TRBJ1-1,TRBV6-6,CASSYRDPSEAFF,TGTGCCAGCAGTTACCGGGACCCAAGTGAAGCTTTCTTT